This T cell receptor beta chain originates from a study of blood T cell repertoires in COVID-19. The germline V and J ends were trimmed by 9 bases and 2 bases, with 12 bases remaining between them. CDR1 and CDR2 (germline): SNHLY, FYNNEI. This CDR3 region has 13 residues. Method: immunoSEQ multiplex PCR; TCRdb's copy keeps in-frame clones and lacks some. The sample consists of about 370,000 clones, around 89% of them appearing once. The material sequenced was peripheral blood. The chain joins TRBV2 to TRBJ2-3, with D tentatively TRBD2 (6 bases). This sequence originates from a woman in her thirties with COVID-19, enrolled during active disease. The CDR3 region has the DNA TGTGCCAGTCCGGGACTCTCCACAGATACGCAGTATTTT. Protein sequence: CASPGLSTDTQYF.